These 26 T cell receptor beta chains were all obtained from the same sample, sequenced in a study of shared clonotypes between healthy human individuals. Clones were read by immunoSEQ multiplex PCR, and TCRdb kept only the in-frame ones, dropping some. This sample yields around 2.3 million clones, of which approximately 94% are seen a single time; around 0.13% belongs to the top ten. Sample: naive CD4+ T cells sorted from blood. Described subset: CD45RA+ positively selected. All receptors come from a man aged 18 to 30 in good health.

The CDR3 coding sequence is TGTGCCTGTACCCGCAGGGGGCGCAACACCGGGGAGCTGTTTTTT. Translated: CACTRRGRNTGELFF. The chain is built from TRBV30 and TRBJ2-2, with TRBD1 matching over 8 bases. V shed 6 bases, J shed 2 bases, and the junction held 8 bases outside the gene matches. CDR1 GTSNPN and CDR2 SVGIG come from the germline V gene (reference sequence). This CDR3 spans 15 amino acids.

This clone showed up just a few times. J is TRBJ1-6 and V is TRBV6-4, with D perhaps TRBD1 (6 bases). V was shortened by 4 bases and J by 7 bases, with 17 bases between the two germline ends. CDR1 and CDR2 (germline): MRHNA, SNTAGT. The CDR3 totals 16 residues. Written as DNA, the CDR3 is TGTGCCAGCAGTGCTTCTCCCGGGACACCAAATTCACCCCTCCACTTT. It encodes CASSASPGTPNSPLHF.

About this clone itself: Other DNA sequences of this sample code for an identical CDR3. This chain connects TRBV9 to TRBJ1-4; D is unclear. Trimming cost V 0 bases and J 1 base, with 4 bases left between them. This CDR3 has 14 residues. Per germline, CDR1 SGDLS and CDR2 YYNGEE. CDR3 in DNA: TGTGCCAGCAGCGTAGGTGGAACTAATGAAAAACTGTTTTTT. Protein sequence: CASSVGGTNEKLFF. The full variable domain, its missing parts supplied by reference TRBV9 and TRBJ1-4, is DSGVTQTPKHLITATGQRVTLRCSPRSGDLSVYWYQQSLDQGLQFLIQYYNGEERAKGNILERFSAQQFPDLHSELNLSSLELGDSALYFCASSVGGTNEKLFFGSGTQLSVL.

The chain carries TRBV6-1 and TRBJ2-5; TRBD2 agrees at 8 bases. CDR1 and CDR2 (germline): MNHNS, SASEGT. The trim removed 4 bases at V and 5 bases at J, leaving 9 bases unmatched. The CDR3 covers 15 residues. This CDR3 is CASSGGPGLEETQYF. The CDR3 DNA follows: TGTGCCAGCAGTGGGGGGCCGGGACTAGAGGAGACCCAGTACTTC.

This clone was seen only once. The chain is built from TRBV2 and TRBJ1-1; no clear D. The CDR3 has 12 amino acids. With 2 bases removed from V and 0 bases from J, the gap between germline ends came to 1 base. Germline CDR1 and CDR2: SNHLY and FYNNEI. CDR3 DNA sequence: TGTGCCAGCAGTGAAATGAACACTGAAGCTTTCTTT. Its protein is CASSEMNTEAFF.

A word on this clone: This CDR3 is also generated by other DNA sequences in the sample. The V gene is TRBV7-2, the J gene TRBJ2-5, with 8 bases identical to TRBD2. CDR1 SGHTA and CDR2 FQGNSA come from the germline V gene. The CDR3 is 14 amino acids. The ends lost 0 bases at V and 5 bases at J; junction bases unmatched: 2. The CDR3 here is CASSLAGLGETQYF. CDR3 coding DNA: TGTGCCAGCAGCTTAGCGGGACTAGGGGAGACCCAGTACTTC.

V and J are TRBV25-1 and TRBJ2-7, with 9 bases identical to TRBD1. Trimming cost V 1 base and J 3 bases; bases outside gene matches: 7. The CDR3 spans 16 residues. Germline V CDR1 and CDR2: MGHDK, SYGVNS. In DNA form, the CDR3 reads TGTGCCAGCAGTGAATTATGGGGGACAGGGTTCTACGAGCAGTACTTC. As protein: CASSELWGTGFYEQYF.

CDR3 region: CASRTTGTGDYGYTF. The CDR3, as DNA: TGTGCCAGCAGAACAACAGGGACAGGGGATTATGGCTACACCTTC. The V and J genes are TRBV6-1 and TRBJ1-2; 10 bases fit TRBD1. With 6 bases clipped from V and 5 bases from J, the junction kept 9 bases outside the gene matches. The CDR3 is 15 residues long. Germline V gives CDR1 MNHNS, CDR2 SASEGT.

CDR3 protein: CASSGTGDQPQHF. The CDR3 DNA sequence: TGTGCCAGCAGCGGGACAGGGGACCAGCCCCAGCATTTT. V gene TRBV7-2 combines with J gene TRBJ1-5; 10 nucleotides line up with TRBD1. The CDR3 consists of 13 residues. J lost 7 bases, V lost 5 bases, and 2 bases had no gene match. Germline V gives CDR1 SGHTA, CDR2 FQGNSA.

DNA for the CDR3: TGTGCCAGCACACAGGGCAGCTCTGGGGCCAACGTCCTGACTTTC. Protein product: CASTQGSSGANVLTF. V gene TRBV6-1 combines with J gene TRBJ2-6, with a possible D match to TRBD1 (6 bases). The V gene lost 7 bases and the J gene lost 0 bases, with 10 bases spanning the gap. Germline-derived CDR1 and CDR2 are MNHNS and SASEGT. The CDR3 extends over 15 amino acids.

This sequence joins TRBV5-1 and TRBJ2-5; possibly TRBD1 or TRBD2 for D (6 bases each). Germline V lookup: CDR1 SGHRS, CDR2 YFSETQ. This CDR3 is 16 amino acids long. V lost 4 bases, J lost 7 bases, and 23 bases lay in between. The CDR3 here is CASSPPSLRETGTQYF. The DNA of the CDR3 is TGCGCCAGCAGCCCACCCTCCCTCCGGGAGACAGGGACCCAGTACTTC.

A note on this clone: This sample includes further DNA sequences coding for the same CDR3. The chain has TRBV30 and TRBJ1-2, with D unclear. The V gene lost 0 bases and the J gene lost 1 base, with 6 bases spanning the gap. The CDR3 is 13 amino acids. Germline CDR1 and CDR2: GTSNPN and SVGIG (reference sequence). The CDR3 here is CAWSVGLNYGYTF. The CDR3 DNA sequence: TGTGCCTGGAGTGTGGGTCTTAACTATGGCTACACCTTC. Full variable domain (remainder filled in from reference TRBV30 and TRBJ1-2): SQTIHQWPATLVQPVGSPLSLECTVEGTSNPNLYWYRQAAGRGLQLLFYSVGIGQISSEVPQNLSASRPQDRQFILSSKKLLLSDSGFYLCAWSVGLNYGYTFGSGTRLTVV.

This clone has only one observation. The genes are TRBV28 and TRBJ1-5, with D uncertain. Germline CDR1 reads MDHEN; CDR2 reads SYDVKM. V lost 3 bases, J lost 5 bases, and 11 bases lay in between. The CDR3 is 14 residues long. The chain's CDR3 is CASSLAALYQPQHF. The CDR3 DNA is TGTGCCAGCAGTTTGGCTGCTCTCTATCAGCCCCAGCATTTT.

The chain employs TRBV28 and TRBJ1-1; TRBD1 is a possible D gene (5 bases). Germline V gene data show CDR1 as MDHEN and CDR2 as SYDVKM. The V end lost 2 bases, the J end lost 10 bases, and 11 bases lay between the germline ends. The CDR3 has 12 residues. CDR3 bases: TGTGCCAGCAGTTTACTGGGGCAGGGAGCTTTCTTT. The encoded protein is CASSLLGQGAFF. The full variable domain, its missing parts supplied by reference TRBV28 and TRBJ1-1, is DVKVTQSSRYLVKRTGEKVFLECVQDMDHENMFWYRQDPGLGLRLIYFSYDVKMKEKGDIPEGYSVSREKKERFSLILESASTNQTSMYLCASSLLGQGAFFGQGTRLTVV.

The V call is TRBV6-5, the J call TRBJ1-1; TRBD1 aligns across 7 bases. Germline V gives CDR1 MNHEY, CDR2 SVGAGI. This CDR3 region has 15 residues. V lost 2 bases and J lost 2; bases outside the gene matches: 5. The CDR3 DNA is TGTGCCAGCAGTTACCCCGGACAGGCTAACACTGAAGCTTTCTTT. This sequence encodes CASSYPGQANTEAFF.

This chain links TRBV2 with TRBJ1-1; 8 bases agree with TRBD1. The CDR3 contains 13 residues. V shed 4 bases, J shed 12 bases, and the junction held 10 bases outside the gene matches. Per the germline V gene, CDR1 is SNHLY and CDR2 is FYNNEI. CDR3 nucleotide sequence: TGTGCCAGCAGTGTTGGCAGGGGGCTTGACTCTTTCTTT. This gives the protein CASSVGRGLDSFF.

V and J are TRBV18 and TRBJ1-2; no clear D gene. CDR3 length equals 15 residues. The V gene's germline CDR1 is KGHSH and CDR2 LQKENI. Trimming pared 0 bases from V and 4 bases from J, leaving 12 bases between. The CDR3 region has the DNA TGTGCCAGCTCACCACCTTTACAGAGCTTCTATGGCTACACCTTC. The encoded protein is CASSPPLQSFYGYTF.

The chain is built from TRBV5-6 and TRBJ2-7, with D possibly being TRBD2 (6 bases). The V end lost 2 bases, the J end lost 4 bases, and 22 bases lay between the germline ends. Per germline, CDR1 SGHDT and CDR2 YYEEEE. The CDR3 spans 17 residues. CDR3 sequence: CASSFLGTRSGGYEQYF. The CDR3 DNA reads TGTGCCAGCAGCTTTTTGGGCACCAGGTCCGGGGGTTACGAGCAGTACTTC.

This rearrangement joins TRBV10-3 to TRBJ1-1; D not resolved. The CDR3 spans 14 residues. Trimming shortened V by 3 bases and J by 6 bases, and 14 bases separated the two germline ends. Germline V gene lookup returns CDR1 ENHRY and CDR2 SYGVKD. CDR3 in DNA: TGTGCCATCAGTGATTGGGGTGCTGTCGCTGAAGCTTTCTTT. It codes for CAISDWGAVAEAFF.

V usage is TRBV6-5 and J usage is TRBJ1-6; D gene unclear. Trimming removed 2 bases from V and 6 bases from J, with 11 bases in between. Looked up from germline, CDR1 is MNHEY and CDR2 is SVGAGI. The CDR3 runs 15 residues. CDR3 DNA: TGTGCCAGCAGTTACGCGAGGAAGGGTAATTCACCCCTCCACTTT. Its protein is CASSYARKGNSPLHF.

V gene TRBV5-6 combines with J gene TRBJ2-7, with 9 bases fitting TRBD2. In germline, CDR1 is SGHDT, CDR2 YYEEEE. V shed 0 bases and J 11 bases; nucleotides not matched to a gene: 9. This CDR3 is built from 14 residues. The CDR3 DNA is TGTGCCAGCAGCTTGGTGCGGGGGGGAGTCCGGGAGTACTTC. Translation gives CASSLVRGGVREYF.

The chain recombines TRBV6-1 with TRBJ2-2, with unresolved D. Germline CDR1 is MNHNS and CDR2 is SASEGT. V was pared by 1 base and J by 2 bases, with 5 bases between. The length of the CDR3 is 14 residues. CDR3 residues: CASSEERNTGELFF. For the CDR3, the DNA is TGTGCCAGCAGTGAAGAACGAAACACCGGGGAGCTGTTTTTT.

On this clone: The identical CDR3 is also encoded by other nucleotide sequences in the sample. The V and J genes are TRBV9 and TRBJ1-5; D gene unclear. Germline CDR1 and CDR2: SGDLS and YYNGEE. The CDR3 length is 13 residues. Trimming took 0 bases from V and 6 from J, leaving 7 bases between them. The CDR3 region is CASSVDEGQPQHF. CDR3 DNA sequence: TGTGCCAGCAGCGTAGATGAAGGTCAGCCCCAGCATTTT.

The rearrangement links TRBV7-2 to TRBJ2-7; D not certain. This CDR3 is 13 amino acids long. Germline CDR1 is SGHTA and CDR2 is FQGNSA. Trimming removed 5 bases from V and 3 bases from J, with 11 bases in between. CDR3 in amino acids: CASSPAAHYEQYF. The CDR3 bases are TGTGCCAGCAGCCCAGCCGCCCACTACGAGCAGTACTTC.

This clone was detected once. CDR3 amino acids: CAWSKRYAETQYF. The CDR3 DNA follows: TGTGCCTGGAGTAAGAGGTACGCAGAGACCCAGTACTTC. This chain joins TRBV30 and TRBJ2-5; D not resolved. This CDR3 is built from 13 residues. The ends were cut back, 2 bases at V and 4 bases at J, with 11 bases in the middle. Looked up from germline, CDR1 is GTSNPN and CDR2 is SVGIG (reference sequence).

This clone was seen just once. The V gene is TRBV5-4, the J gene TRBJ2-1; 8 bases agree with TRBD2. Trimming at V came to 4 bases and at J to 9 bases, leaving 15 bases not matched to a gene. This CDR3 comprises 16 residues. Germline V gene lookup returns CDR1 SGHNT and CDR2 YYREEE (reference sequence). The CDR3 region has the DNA TGTGCCAGCAGCGGAGACCCGGGACTAGACGGAGTTGAGCAGTTCTTC. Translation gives CASSGDPGLDGVEQFF.